This TCR beta chain was captured by sequencing in a study of T cell responses to AZD1222 COVID-19 vaccine. Details on this clone: Its antigen remains unknown.

The CDR3 spans 16 residues. Germline CDR1 reads SNHLY; CDR2 reads FYNNEI. After removal of 3 bases from V and 5 bases from J, the junction contained 9 bases not matched to a gene. Study results and limitations: Spike-wide vaccine-associated CD4 TCRs dominated at 160-218 and 743-854. Spike-specific TCR depth and breadth grew after two AZD1222 doses. Donors skewed white British and female; clonal diversity was possibly underestimated.

Libraries were prepared by immunoSEQ multiplex PCR; TCRdb keeps only in-frame clonotypes and omits some of them. This sample carries roughly 110,000 clones, 90% of them seen once, and the ten largest clones take approximately 8%. Analyses pooled second doses at about 4 or about 12 weeks. This TCR was sampled from an adult who received the AZD1222 COVID-19 vaccine. The chain employs TRBV2 and TRBJ2-3; TRBD2 aligns across 9 bases. The sequences come from peripheral blood, collected 28 days after the second AZD1222 dose. CDR3 bases: TGTGCCAGCAGTGAGAGGTTTAGCGGGGGCAGAGATACGCAGTATTTT. Translation gives CASSERFSGGRDTQYF.